These 5 T cell receptor beta chains share one sample of origin, sequenced in a study of cytomegalovirus exposure and HLA in healthy donors. Here immunoSEQ multiplex PCR was the method, and the copy in TCRdb shows in-frame clones only, minus some. The repertoire includes 70,000 or so clones, 94% of them detected once, and roughly 1.6% sits in the top ten. Sequences were obtained from PBMCs. These receptors all stem from a man between 18 and 35 years old in good health and CMV-seropositive.

The chain employs TRBV6-5 and TRBJ1-4, with 9 bases fitting TRBD1. Trimming cost V 5 bases and J 8 bases; bases outside gene matches: 9. Germline CDR1 reads MNHEY; CDR2 reads SVGAGI. The CDR3 runs 15 residues. CDR3 in DNA: TGTGCCAGCAGTGCACGAACAGGGGGCAACGAAAAACTGTTTTTT. Amino acids: CASSARTGGNEKLFF.

The chain uses TRBV2 and TRBJ1-1, with no clear D. The CDR3 is 13 amino acids. The ends were cut back, 6 bases at V and 6 bases at J, with 14 bases in the middle. Germline V lookup: CDR1 SNHLY, CDR2 FYNNEI. This chain's CDR3 is CASRSVRMAEAFF. CDR3 DNA sequence: TGTGCCAGCAGATCCGTGAGGATGGCTGAAGCTTTCTTT.

This chain connects TRBV11-2 to TRBJ1-1; D call uncertain. Trimming pared 1 base from V and 9 bases from J, leaving 9 bases between. CDR3 length equals 12 residues. The germline V gene has CDR1 SGHAT and CDR2 FQNNGV. Written as DNA, the CDR3 is TGTGCCAGCAGCTTAGTTCTAGGAAAAGCTTTCTTT. This codes for CASSLVLGKAFF.

The chain has TRBV10-3 and TRBJ2-7, with 9 positions matching TRBD2. This CDR3 spans 18 amino acids. V lost 3 bases and J lost 2; bases outside the gene matches: 14. CDR1 is ENHRY, CDR2 SYGVKD, per germline. The CDR3 sequence: CAISDHSPLAGVAYEQYF. Written as DNA, the CDR3 is TGTGCCATCAGTGACCATTCCCCTTTAGCGGGAGTGGCCTACGAGCAGTACTTC.

J is TRBJ2-1 and V is TRBV4-1; 13 bases agree with TRBD2. V was pared by 1 base and J by 8 bases, with 5 bases of the junction left unmatched. Germline V gives CDR1 MGHRA, CDR2 YSYEKL. CDR3 length: 16 residues. CDR3 sequence (DNA): TGCGCCAGCAGCCAAGGGACTAGCGGGAGTATATATGAGCAGTTCTTC. Translation gives CASSQGTSGSIYEQFF.